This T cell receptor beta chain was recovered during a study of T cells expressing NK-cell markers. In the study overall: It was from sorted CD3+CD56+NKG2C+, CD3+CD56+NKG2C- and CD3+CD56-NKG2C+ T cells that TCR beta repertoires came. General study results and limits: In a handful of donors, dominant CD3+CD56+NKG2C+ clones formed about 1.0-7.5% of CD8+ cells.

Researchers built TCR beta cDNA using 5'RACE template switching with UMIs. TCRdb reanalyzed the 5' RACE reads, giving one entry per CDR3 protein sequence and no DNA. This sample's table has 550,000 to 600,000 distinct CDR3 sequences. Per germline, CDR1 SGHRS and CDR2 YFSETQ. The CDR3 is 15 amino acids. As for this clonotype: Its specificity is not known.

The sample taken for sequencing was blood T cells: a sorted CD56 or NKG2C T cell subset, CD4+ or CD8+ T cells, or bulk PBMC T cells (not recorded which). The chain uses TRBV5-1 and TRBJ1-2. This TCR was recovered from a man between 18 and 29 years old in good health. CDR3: CASSSGGRTNYGYTF.